Listed here are 15 T cell receptor beta chains from one sample, sequenced in a study of cytomegalovirus exposure and HLA in healthy donors. With 60 Vbeta and 13 Jbeta primers, the PCR was carried out. TCRdb keeps only in-frame clones here, not all; method: immunoSEQ multiplex PCR. The sample has over 150,000 clones; roughly 85% are singletons. The sequenced sample consisted of PBMCs. The receptors stem from a man between 40 and 49 years old in good health and CMV-seronegative.

This chain uses TRBV7-2 with TRBJ2-3; D perhaps matches TRBD1 (7 bases). Germline-derived CDR1 and CDR2 are SGHTA and FQGNSA. The CDR3 runs 17 residues. The V end was cut by 3 bases, the J end by 2 bases, with 18 bases between. In nucleotides, the CDR3 is TGTGCCAGCAGCTTGGGGACAGCAGGGGGGACCACAGATACGCAGTATTTT. Translating it yields CASSLGTAGGTTDTQYF.

This rearrangement joins TRBV18 to TRBJ1-1; D is perhaps TRBD1 (6 bases). Trimming removed 8 bases from V and 4 bases from J, with 11 bases in between. This CDR3 region has 12 residues. The germline V gene encodes CDR1 KGHSH and CDR2 LQKENI. Here the CDR3 reads CASGQSATEAFF. The CDR3 bases are TGTGCCAGCGGACAGAGCGCCACTGAAGCTTTCTTT.

CDR3 amino acids: CASSQSGAGGGNEQFF. The CDR3 coding sequence is TGCGCCAGCAGTCAATCTGGGGCGGGAGGGGGCAATGAGCAGTTCTTC. The chain joins TRBV23-1 to TRBJ2-1; 9 bases agree with TRBD2. TRBV23-1 is known as an ORF, though its function is uncertain. Germline trimming cut 0 bases from V and 6 bases from J; bases unmatched to any gene: 6. CDR3 size: 16 residues.

Comment on this clone: One junction end does not reproduce the germline sequence, and a read error may be involved. V and J are TRBV7-7 and TRBJ2-2, with TRBD2 identical over 7 bases. Germline lookup yields CDR1 SSHAT and CDR2 FNYEAQ (reference sequence). This CDR3 comprises 18 residues. The DNA of the CDR3 is TGTGCTAGCAGCTTGGGGCCAGAAGGTAGCGGGTACACCGGGGAGCTGTTTTTT. Protein: CASSLGPEGSGYTGELFF. Full variable domain (rest looked up from reference TRBV7-7 and TRBJ2-2): GAGVSQSPRYKVTKRGQDVTLRCDPISSHATLYWYQQALGQGPEFLTYFNYEAQPDKSGLPSDRFSAERPEGSISTLTIQRTEQRDSAMYRCASSLGPEGSGYTGELFFGEGSRLTVL.

There are a few counts of this clone. V is TRBV4-2 and J is TRBJ2-7, with D possibly being TRBD2 (5 bases). CDR1 is LGHNA, CDR2 YNFKEQ, per germline. V shed 6 bases and J shed 2 bases, with 14 bases lying between them. The CDR3 consists of 14 residues. CDR3: CASSPTRGPYEQYF. For the CDR3, the DNA is TGTGCCAGCAGTCCCACTAGAGGCCCCTACGAGCAGTACTTC.

Details on this clone: A junction end diverges from the germline sequence, so it may reflect a read error. The chain links TRBV7-9 to TRBJ2-7; TRBD1 is a possible D gene (6 bases). Germline V gives CDR1 SEHNR, CDR2 FQNEAQ (reference sequence). This CDR3 contains 13 residues. Here the CDR3 reads CSSSLGQYYEQYF. The CDR3 nucleotides read TGTTCCAGCAGCTTAGGACAGTACTACGAGCAGTACTTC.

The chain is built from TRBV27 and TRBJ1-3; 8 nucleotides align to TRBD1. The CDR3 totals 13 residues. The germline V gene has CDR1 MNHEY and CDR2 SMNVEV (reference sequence). Losses at the gene ends were 2 bases for V and 8 bases for J; bases not matched to a gene: 2. In nucleotides, the CDR3 is TGTGCCAGCAGTTTAGGGGACAGGTACACCATATATTTT. Protein product: CASSLGDRYTIYF.

This clone was observed a few times. The J gene is TRBJ2-2, the V gene TRBV28; D might be TRBD1 (5 bases). The CDR3 runs 14 residues. Germline CDR1 reads MDHEN; CDR2 reads SYDVKM. V was clipped by 6 bases and J by 2 bases, with 10 bases between them. The CDR3 sequence is CASRDRGNTGELFF. CDR3 nucleotides: TGTGCCAGCAGGGATAGGGGAAACACCGGGGAGCTGTTTTTT.

The chain carries TRBV2 and TRBJ2-2; 12 positions match TRBD2. CDR1 SNHLY and CDR2 FYNNEI come from the germline V gene. After removal of 2 bases from V and 5 bases from J, the junction contained 0 bases not matched to a gene. This CDR3 is built from 15 residues. As DNA, the CDR3 is TGTGCCAGCAGTGAACTAGCGGGAGGGACCGGGGAGCTGTTTTTT. Encoded protein: CASSELAGGTGELFF.

CDR3 amino acids: CASSQRADTGEQYF. The CDR3 DNA reads as TGTGCCAGCAGCCAGAGGGCAGATACAGGGGAGCAGTACTTC. The chain is built from TRBV4-2 and TRBJ2-7; possibly TRBD1 for D (6 bases). Per the germline V gene, CDR1 is LGHNA and CDR2 is YNFKEQ. The CDR3 contains 14 residues. With 3 bases removed from V and 7 bases from J, the gap between germline ends came to 16 bases.

The chain employs TRBV7-9 and TRBJ2-3; TRBD2 is a possible D gene (5 bases). The length of the CDR3 is 14 residues. Germline CDR1 reads SEHNR; CDR2 reads FQNEAQ (reference sequence). V lost 3 bases and J 1 base, leaving 8 bases between the germline ends. The CDR3 reads CASSFSGGTDTQYF. The CDR3 DNA is TGTGCCAGCAGCTTTTCCGGGGGCACAGATACGCAGTATTTT.

This chain connects TRBV11-3 to TRBJ1-1; no clear D. CDR1 is SGHNT and CDR2 is YENEEA in the germline V gene. The V gene lost 1 base and the J gene lost 2 bases, with 14 bases spanning the gap. The CDR3 contains 16 residues. CDR3 sequence (DNA): TGTGCCAGCAGCTTAGTAACTAAGCGGTTAAACACTGAAGCTTTCTTT. This encodes CASSLVTKRLNTEAFF.

The chain joins TRBV6-1 to TRBJ2-5; D may be TRBD2 (6 bases). V shed 8 bases and J shed 0 bases, with 16 bases lying between them. The CDR3 length is 15 residues. Germline loops: CDR1 MNHNS, CDR2 SASEGT. DNA for the CDR3: TGTGCCAGCGCTCTGGACGGGGGAAACCAAGAGACCCAGTACTTC. Protein sequence: CASALDGGNQETQYF.

The chain recombines TRBV28 with TRBJ2-1; 8 positions match TRBD1. Germline values: CDR1 MDHEN, CDR2 SYDVKM. J gave up 5 bases and V 6 bases, and 15 bases lay outside the gene matches. The CDR3 sequence is 17 residues long. CDR3 nucleotide sequence: TGTGCCAGCAGGCCACGGACAGGGTATAGGGAGGACAATGAGCAGTTCTTC. Translated, it gives CASRPRTGYREDNEQFF.

This chain links TRBV27 with TRBJ2-7; TRBD1 is a possible D gene (6 bases). The length of the CDR3 is 14 residues. Per the germline V gene, CDR1 is MNHEY and CDR2 is SMNVEV (reference sequence). V was shortened by 0 bases and J by 5 bases, with 11 bases between the two germline ends. DNA of the CDR3: TGTGCCAGCAGTTTATCTTGGGGGCAGGACGAGCAGTACTTC. This translates into CASSLSWGQDEQYF.